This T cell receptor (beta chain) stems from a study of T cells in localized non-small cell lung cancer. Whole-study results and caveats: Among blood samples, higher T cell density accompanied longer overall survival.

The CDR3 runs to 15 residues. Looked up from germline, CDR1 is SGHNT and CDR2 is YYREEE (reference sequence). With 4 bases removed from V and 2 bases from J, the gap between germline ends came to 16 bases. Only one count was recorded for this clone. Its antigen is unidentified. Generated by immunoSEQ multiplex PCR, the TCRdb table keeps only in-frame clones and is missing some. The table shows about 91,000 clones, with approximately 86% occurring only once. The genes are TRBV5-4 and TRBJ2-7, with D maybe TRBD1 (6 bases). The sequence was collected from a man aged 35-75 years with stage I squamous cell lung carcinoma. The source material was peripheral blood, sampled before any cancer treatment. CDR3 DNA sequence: TGTGCCAGCAGCAGAACGCAGGACAGAACCTACGAGCAGTACTTC. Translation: CASSRTQDRTYEQYF.